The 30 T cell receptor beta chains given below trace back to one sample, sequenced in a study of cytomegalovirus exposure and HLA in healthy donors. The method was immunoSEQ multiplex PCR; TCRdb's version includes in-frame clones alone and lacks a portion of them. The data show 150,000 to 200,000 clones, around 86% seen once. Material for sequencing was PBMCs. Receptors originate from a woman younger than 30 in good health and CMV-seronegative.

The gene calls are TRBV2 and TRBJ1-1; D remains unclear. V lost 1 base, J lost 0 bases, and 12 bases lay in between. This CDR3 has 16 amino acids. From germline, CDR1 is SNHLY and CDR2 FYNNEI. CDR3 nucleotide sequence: TGTGCCAGCAGTGAAGGGGCATATTCGATGAACACTGAAGCTTTCTTT. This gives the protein CASSEGAYSMNTEAFF.

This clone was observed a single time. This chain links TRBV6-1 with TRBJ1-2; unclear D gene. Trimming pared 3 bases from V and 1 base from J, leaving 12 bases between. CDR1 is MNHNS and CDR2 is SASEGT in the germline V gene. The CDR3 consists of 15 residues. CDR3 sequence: CASSDEIGLNYGYTF. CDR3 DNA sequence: TGTGCCAGCAGTGATGAGATTGGGCTTAACTATGGCTACACCTTC.

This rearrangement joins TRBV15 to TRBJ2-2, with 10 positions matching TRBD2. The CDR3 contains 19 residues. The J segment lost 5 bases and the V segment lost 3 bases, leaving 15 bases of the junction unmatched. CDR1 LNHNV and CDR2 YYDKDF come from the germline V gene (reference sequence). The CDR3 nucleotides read TGTGCCACCAGCAGGGACGCCTTCGGAACTAGCGGGAAAACCGGGGAGCTGTTTTTT. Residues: CATSRDAFGTSGKTGELFF.

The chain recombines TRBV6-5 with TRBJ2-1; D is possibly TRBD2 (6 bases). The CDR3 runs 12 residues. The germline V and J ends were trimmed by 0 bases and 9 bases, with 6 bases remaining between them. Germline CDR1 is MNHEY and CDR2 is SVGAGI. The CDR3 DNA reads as TGTGCCAGCAGTTACTCCGGGGGTGAGCAGTTCTTC. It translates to CASSYSGGEQFF.

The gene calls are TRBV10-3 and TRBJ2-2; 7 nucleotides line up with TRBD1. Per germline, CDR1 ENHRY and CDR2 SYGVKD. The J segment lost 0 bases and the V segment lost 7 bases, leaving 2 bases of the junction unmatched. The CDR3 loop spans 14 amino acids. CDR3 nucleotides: TGTGCCATCAAGGGACAGACGAACACCGGGGAGCTGTTTTTT. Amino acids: CAIKGQTNTGELFF.

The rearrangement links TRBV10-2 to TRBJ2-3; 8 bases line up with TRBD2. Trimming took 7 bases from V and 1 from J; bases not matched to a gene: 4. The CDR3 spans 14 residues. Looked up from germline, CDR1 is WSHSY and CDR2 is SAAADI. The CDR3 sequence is CASKERGRTDTQYF. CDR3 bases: TGCGCCAGCAAAGAGCGGGGGCGCACAGATACGCAGTATTTT.

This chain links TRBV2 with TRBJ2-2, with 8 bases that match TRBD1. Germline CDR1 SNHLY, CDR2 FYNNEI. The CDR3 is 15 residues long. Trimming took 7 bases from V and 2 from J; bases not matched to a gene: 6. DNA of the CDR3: TGTGCCAGCACCCCCGACAGGGGAAACACCGGGGAGCTGTTTTTT. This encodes CASTPDRGNTGELFF. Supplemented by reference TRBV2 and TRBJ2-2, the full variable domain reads EPEVTQTPSHQVTQMGQEVILRCVPISNHLYFYWYRQILGQKVEFLVSFYNNEISEKSEIFDDQFSVERPDGSNFTLKIRSTKLEDSAMYFCASTPDRGNTGELFFGEGSRLTVL.

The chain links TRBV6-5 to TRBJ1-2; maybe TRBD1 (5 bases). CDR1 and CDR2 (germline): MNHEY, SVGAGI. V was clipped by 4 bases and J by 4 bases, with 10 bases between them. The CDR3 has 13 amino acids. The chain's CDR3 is CASSLTGVYGYTF. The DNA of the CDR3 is TGTGCCAGCAGTTTAACAGGAGTCTATGGCTACACCTTC.

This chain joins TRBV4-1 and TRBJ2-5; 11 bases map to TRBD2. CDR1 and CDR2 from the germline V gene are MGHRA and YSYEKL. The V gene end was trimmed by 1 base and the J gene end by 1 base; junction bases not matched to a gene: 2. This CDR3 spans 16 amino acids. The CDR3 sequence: CASSQGLAGGQETQYF. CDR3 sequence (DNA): TGCGCCAGCAGCCAAGGGCTAGCGGGGGGCCAAGAGACCCAGTACTTC.

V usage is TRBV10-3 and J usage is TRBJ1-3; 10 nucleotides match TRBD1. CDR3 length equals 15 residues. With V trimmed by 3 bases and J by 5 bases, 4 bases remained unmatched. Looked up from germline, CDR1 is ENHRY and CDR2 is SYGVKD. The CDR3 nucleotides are TGTGCCATCAGTGATAGACAGGGGGCTAGAAACACCATATATTTT. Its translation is CAISDRQGARNTIYF.

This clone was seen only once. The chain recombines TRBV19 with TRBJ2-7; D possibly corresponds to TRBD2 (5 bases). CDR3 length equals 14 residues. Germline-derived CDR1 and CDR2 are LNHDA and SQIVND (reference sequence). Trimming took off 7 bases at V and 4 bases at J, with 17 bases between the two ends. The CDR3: CASTISAGGYEQYF. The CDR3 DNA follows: TGTGCCAGTACCATATCAGCAGGCGGGTACGAGCAGTACTTC.

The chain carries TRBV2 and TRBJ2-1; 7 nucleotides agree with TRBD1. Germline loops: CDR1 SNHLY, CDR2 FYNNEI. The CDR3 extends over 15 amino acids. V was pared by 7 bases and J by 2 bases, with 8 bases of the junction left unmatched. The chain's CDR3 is CASIGDRGTYNEQFF. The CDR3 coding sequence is TGTGCCAGCATCGGGGACAGAGGGACCTACAATGAGCAGTTCTTC.

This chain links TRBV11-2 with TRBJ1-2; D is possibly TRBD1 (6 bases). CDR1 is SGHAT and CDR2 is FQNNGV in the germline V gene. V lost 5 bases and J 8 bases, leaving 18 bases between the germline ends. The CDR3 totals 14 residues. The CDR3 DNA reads TGTGCCAGCAGCCCTGTCAGGGGCTACCTCGGCTACACCTTC. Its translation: CASSPVRGYLGYTF. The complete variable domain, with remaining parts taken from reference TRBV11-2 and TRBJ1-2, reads EAGVAQSPRYKIIEKRQSVAFWCNPISGHATLYWYQQILGQGPKLLIQFQNNGVVDDSQLPKDRFSAERLKGVDSTLKIQPAKLEDSAVYLCASSPVRGYLGYTFGSGTRLTVV.

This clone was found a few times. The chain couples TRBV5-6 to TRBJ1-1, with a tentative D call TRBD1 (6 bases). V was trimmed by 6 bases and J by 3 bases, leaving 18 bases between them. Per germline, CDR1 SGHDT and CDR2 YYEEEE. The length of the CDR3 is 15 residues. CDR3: CASTLRGGLDTEAFF. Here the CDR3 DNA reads TGTGCCAGCACCCTAAGGGGGGGGCTGGACACTGAAGCTTTCTTT. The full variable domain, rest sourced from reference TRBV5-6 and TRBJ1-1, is DAGVTQSPTHLIKTRGQQVTLRCSPKSGHDTVSWYQQALGQGPQFIFQYYEEEERQRGNFPDRFSGHQFPNYSSELNVNALLLGDSALYLCASTLRGGLDTEAFFGQGTRLTVV.

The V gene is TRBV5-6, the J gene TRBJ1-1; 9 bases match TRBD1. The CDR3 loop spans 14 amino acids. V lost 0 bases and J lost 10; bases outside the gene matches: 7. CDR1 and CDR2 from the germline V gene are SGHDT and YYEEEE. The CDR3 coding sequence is TGTGCCAGCAGCTTGGTGGGGACAGGGAGCAGAGCTTTCTTT. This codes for CASSLVGTGSRAFF.

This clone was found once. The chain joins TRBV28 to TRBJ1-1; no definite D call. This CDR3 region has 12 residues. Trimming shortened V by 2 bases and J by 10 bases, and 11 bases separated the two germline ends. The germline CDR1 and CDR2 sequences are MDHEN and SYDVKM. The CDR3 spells CASSLQTPPAFF. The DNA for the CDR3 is TGTGCCAGCAGTTTACAGACTCCCCCAGCTTTCTTT. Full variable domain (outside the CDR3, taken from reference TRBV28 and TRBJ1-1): DVKVTQSSRYLVKRTGEKVFLECVQDMDHENMFWYRQDPGLGLRLIYFSYDVKMKEKGDIPEGYSVSREKKERFSLILESASTNQTSMYLCASSLQTPPAFFGQGTRLTVV.

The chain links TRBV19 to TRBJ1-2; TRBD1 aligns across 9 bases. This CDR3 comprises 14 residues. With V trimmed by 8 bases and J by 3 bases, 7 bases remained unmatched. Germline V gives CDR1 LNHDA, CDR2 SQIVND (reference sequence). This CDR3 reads CASCPDRGYYGYTF. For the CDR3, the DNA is TGTGCCAGTTGCCCGGACAGGGGCTACTATGGCTACACCTTC.

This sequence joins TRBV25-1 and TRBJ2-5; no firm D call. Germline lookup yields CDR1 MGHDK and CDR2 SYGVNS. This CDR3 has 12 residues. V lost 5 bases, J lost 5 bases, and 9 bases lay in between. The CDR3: CASSFIEETQYF. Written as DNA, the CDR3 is TGTGCCAGCAGTTTCATTGAGGAGACCCAGTACTTC. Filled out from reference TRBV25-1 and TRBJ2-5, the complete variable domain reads EADIYQTPRYLVIGTGKKITLECSQTMGHDKMYWYQQDPGMELHLIHYSYGVNSTEKGDLSSESTVSRIRTEHFPLTLESARPSHTSQYLCASSFIEETQYFGPGTRLLVL.

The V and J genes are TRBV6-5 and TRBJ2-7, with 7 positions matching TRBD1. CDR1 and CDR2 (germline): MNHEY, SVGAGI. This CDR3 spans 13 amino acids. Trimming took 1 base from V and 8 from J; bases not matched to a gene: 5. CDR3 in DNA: TGTGCCAGCAGTTACTTCCAGGGGGTCAAGCAGTACTTC. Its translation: CASSYFQGVKQYF.

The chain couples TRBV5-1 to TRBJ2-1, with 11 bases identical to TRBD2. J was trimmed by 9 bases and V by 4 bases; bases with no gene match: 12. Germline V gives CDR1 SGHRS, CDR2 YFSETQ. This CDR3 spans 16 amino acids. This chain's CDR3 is CASSLSGGAQEGEQFF. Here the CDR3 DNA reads TGCGCCAGCAGCCTTAGCGGGGGGGCCCAGGAGGGTGAGCAGTTCTTC.

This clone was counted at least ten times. CDR3 protein: CASSLALAEGNEQFF. The DNA for the CDR3 is TGTGCCAGCAGCTTAGCTCTAGCTGAAGGCAATGAGCAGTTCTTC. The rearrangement uses TRBV7-9 and TRBJ2-1; tentatively, D is TRBD2 (5 bases). Trimming removed 0 bases from V and 6 bases from J, with 12 bases in between. The CDR3 is made up of 15 amino acids. Germline CDR1 reads SEHNR; CDR2 reads FQNEAQ (reference sequence).

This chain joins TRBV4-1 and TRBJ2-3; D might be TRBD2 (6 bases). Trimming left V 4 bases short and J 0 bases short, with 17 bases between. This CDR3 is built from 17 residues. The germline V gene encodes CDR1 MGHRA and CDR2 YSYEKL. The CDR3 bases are TGCGCCAGCAGCCGGTGGAGGGCAGGGCCTAGCACAGATACGCAGTATTTT. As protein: CASSRWRAGPSTDTQYF.

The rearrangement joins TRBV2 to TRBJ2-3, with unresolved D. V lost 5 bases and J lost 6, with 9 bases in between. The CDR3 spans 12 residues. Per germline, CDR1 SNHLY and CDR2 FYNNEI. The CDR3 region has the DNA TGTGCCAGCAGTCCCCTATCGGATACGCAGTATTTT. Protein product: CASSPLSDTQYF.

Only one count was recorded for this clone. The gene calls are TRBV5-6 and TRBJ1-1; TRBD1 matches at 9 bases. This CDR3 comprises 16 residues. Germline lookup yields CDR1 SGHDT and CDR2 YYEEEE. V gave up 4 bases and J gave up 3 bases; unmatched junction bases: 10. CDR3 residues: CASSEYRGRLDTEAFF. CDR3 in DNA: TGTGCCAGCAGCGAATACAGGGGGCGCTTGGACACTGAAGCTTTCTTT.

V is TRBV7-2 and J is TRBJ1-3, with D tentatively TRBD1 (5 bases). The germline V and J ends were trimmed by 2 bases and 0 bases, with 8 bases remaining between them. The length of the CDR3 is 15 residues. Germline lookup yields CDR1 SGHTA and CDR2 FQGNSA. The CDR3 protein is CASSLSGYSGNTIYF. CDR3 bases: TGTGCCAGCAGCTTATCAGGGTACTCTGGAAACACCATATATTTT.

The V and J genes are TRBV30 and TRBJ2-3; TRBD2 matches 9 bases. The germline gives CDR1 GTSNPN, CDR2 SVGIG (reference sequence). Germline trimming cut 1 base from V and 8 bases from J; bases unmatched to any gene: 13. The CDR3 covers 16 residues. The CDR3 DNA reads TGTGCCTGGAGTGGGGCGATTAGCGGGAGTCGGGGTACGCAGTATTTT. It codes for CAWSGAISGSRGTQYF.

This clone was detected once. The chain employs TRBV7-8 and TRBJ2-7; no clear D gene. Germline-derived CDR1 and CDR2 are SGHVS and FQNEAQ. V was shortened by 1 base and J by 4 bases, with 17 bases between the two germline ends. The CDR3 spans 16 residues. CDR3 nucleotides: TGTGCCAGCAGCTTAGTTTTGGCTAATGGAGATTACGAGCAGTACTTC. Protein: CASSLVLANGDYEQYF. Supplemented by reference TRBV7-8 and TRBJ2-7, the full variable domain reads GAGVSQSPRYKVAKRGQDVALRCDPISGHVSLFWYQQALGQGPEFLTYFQNEAQLDKSGLPSDRFFAERPEGSVSTLKIQRTQQEDSAVYLCASSLVLANGDYEQYFGPGTRLTVT.

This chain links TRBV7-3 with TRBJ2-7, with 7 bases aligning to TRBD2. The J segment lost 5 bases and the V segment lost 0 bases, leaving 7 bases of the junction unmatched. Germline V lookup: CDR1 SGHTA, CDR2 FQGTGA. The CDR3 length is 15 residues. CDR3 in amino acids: CASSLTAGTTHEQYF. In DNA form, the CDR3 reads TGTGCCAGCAGCTTAACTGCCGGGACTACACACGAGCAGTACTTC.

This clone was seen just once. The CDR3 sequence: CASVTDRISYNEQFF. For the CDR3, the DNA is TGTGCTAGTGTCACTGACAGGATTTCCTACAATGAGCAGTTCTTC. J is TRBJ2-1 and V is TRBV12-5; tentative D call: TRBD1 (6 bases). Germline CDR1 is LGHNT and CDR2 is FRNRAP. V was cut by 7 bases and J by 1 base, with 14 bases left in between. The CDR3 has 15 amino acids. Full variable domain (rest looked up from reference TRBV12-5 and TRBJ2-1): DARVTQTPRHKVTEMGQEVTMRCQPILGHNTVFWYRQTMMQGLELLAYFRNRAPLDDSGMPKDRFSAEMPDATLATLKIQPSEPRDSAVYFCASVTDRISYNEQFFGPGTRLTVL.

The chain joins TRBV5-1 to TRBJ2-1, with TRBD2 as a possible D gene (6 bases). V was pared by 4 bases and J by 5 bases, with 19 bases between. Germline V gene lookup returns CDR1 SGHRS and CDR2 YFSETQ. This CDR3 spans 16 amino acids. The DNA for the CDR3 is TGCGCCAGCAGCGCCCACTACGGGAGCAGGGACAATGAGCAGTTCTTC. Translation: CASSAHYGSRDNEQFF.